Described below is a single T cell receptor beta chain sequence and its context. Judged by its sample share, this clone qualifies as medium-sized (0.01 to 0.1%). This clone's antigen is unknown. One base away there is no much larger clone; base qualities are not given. Ends trimmed: V by 8 bases, J by 0 bases; bases unmatched to a gene: 4. CDR1 is given as LNHDA and CDR2 as SQIVND, both from the germline V gene (reference sequence). There are 13 amino acids in the CDR3, from cysteine to phenylalanine inclusive. The sequence is cut down to CDR3 DNA, 39 bases in frame from base 1. Using immunoSEQ, frozen genomic DNA was subjected to high-throughput TCRbeta CDR3 sequencing, a process that included PCR amplification, mapping, bias correction and internal controls. On the authors' methods: Productive rearrangements were retained, and unique TCRbeta sequences were defined by the CDR3 nucleotide sequence together with the V and J gene. For a sequence to be called donor-reactive, it needed a frequency of at least 0.01% and at least 5-fold expansion in CFSE-low cells compared with unstimulated pre-transplant cells. Minimum frequency thresholds were set for each subject based on the unstimulated sample with the lowest template count, ensuring at least 90% detection power. Jensen-Shannon divergence between the top 1000 TCRbeta sequences post- versus pre-transplant served as the measure of repertoire turnover. Changes in detection of donor-reactive sequences were tested with two-sided Fisher's exact tests. TCRdb provides this immuneACCESS table in a form limited to in-frame rearrangements. Some clones are lacking; in checked studies, under half of them reflect an unresolved V gene, and why the rest are absent is not known. The V and J calls and clone size were taken over from that table, and D and trimming were inferred from the DNA. Here the sample has under 55,000 clones; roughly 90% occur a single time. Approximately 14% of the sample is taken by the ten largest.

Thawed unstimulated PBMCs were stained for CD3, CD4 and CD8 and FACS-sorted into CD3+CD4+ and CD3+CD8+ populations. Each of the 8 studied subjects was randomized to immunosuppression withdrawal. The Qiagen DNeasy Blood and Tissue Kit was used for genomic DNA isolation. The data stem from a study of T cell clones after liver transplantation (dated by TCRdb to between 2017 and 2020). Regarding the complete study: Samples were obtained from ITN030ST, a randomized trial in which withdrawal of immunosuppression was attempted within 2 years of liver transplantation. After a pre-transplant mixed lymphocyte reaction, TCRbeta sequencing was used to pinpoint donor-reactive T cell clones, which were subsequently tracked in post-transplant blood. No induction therapy was given to the subjects, and standard immunosuppression was administered until randomization at 12-24 months post-transplant. Of the eight recipients, a few were HCV-positive, while the remaining recipients had been transplanted for non-autoimmune, non-viral indications. Blood samples were collected pre-transplant, pre-randomization before withdrawal, and post-randomization after either complete withdrawal or failed withdrawal. The study cohort included 8 liver transplant recipients, of whom 3 were classified as tolerant and 5 as non-tolerant. As an antigen-independent comparator for donor-reactive sequences, third party-reactive TCRbeta sequences were also identified from pre-transplant MLRs. Tolerance was defined as complete immunosuppression withdrawal for at least one year with no rise in liver enzymes beyond twice the upper limit of normal.

The full study reports these points: Because no allograft tissue specimens were available, donor-reactive T cells may have migrated into the graft instead of being deleted. Conclusions were preliminary, limited by small, heterogeneous patient numbers and non-standardized post-transplant time points. Donor-reactive sequences declined more than third party-reactive ones, suggesting partial antigen-specific deletion unrelated to withdrawal success. Once repertoire turnover was taken into account, donor-reactive detection showed a significant reduction for CD4 in 7 of 8 subjects and for CD8 in 8 of 8. Low numbers of available donor cells limited the measurable donor-reactive repertoire in two subjects. Circulating donor-reactive CD4 TCRbeta sequences fell significantly post-transplant in 5 of 8 subjects, irrespective of tolerance or HCV status.

The sample here was CD8+ T cells from blood, taken 12 months after liver transplant. The receptor comes from a human patient who received a liver transplant. The graft donor may be the source of some T cells after a transplant. The sequence links TRBV19 to TRBJ2-7; 7 middle bases align to TRBD1. CDR3 protein: CASQGDNSYEQYF. The nucleotide sequence reads TGTGCCAGTCAGGGGGACAACTCCTACGAGCAGTACTTC.